The T cell receptor beta chain described here comes from a study of T cell repertoires in aging, cancer and after chemotherapy. Study observations and caveats: Median generation probability rose over the chemotherapy interval in each cancer cohort, suggesting rebound thymic output.

Remarks on this clonotype: What it binds is unknown.

TCR beta rearrangements were amplified from peripheral blood genomic DNA. CDR3 length: 16 residues. V was shortened by 5 bases and J by 4 bases, with 20 bases between the two germline ends. TRB rearrangements spanning V, D and J were amplified using mixed TRB-A/B primers. TCRdb passed the multiplex PCR reads through MiXCR, listing each CDR3 protein once. The table records 2,500 or so distinct CDR3 sequences, approximately 52% of them present only once. This TCR was sampled from a human donor with a blood cancer. The donor label of this sample is uncertain. The chain recombines TRBV12-3 or TRBV12-4 with TRBJ2-5; tentatively, D is TRBD1 (8 bases). The sample comprised blood. DNA of the CDR3: TGTGCCAGCAGTGGTTACAGGGGGGGGGAGGGAGAGACCCAGTACTTC. Its protein is CASSGYRGGEGETQYF.